These 23 T cell receptor beta chains originate from one sample sequenced in a study of T cells in Graves' hyperthyroidism and ophthalmopathy. Using RNA transcripts as the source, TCR beta CDR3 regions were amplified. With the HTBI primer set, the TCR CDR3 went through a first round of RT-PCR. TCRdb re-called the multiplex PCR reads through MiXCR, storing one row per CDR3 protein. This table has about 180,000 distinct CDR3 sequences, 17% appearing once. Sequenced: blood. These receptor sequences come from a woman between 50 and 59 years old with Graves' hyperthyroidism.

CDR3 nucleotides: TGTGCCAGCAGCTCCCCGCTGACTAGCGGGAGGTTCAATGAGCAGTTCTTC. It codes for CASSSPLTSGRFNEQFF. The V call is TRBV7-9, the J call TRBJ2-1; 13 bases line up with TRBD2. Looked up from germline, CDR1 is SEHNR and CDR2 is FQNEAQ (reference sequence). The J segment lost 6 bases and the V segment lost 4 bases, leaving 9 bases of the junction unmatched. This CDR3 has 17 amino acids.

This clonotype was recorded many times. The rearrangement uses TRBV7-2 and TRBJ2-7, with D tentatively TRBD1 or TRBD2 (5 bases each). Germline CDR1 is SGHTA and CDR2 is FQGNSA. The CDR3 is 14 residues long. Trimming left V 4 bases short and J 2 bases short, with 12 bases between. CDR3 in amino acids: CASSSGPLTYEQYF. DNA for the CDR3: TGTGCCAGCAGCTCGGGACCTTTAACCTACGAGCAGTACTTC.

This clonotype showed up many times. V usage is TRBV18 and J usage is TRBJ1-3; D call uncertain. The V and J ends lost 0 bases and 5 bases respectively, with 11 bases between them. The CDR3 is made up of 15 amino acids. Germline V gene data show CDR1 as KGHSH and CDR2 as LQKENI. CDR3 residues: CASSPPGSMRNTIYF. CDR3 sequence (DNA): TGTGCCAGCTCACCACCAGGGAGTATGAGAAACACCATATATTTT.

The DNA for the CDR3 is TGTGCCAGCAGCCAGAGCAGTGGAGAAACGCAGTATTTT. Its protein is CASSQSSGETQYF. The rearrangement uses TRBV7-3 and TRBJ2-3; D unclear. V was shortened by 5 bases and J by 9 bases, with 15 bases between the two germline ends. Germline CDR1 reads SGHTA; CDR2 reads FQGTGA. CDR3 length: 13 residues.

This rearrangement joins TRBV10-1 to TRBJ2-3; D perhaps matches TRBD1 (6 bases). Germline V gives CDR1 WNHNN, CDR2 SYGVQD (reference sequence). V dropped 6 bases and J dropped 8 bases, with 9 bases sitting between them. The CDR3 runs 11 residues. CDR3 residues: CASSEGGTQYF. CDR3 in DNA: TGCGCCAGCAGCGAAGGGGGTACGCAGTATTTT.

With regard to this clonotype: This may arise from a read error, as a much more abundant clone is one base away. The chain employs TRBV11-2 and TRBJ1-2; D perhaps matches TRBD1 (5 bases). The CDR3 has 14 amino acids. V lost 4 bases, J lost 4 bases, and 13 bases lay in between. Germline values: CDR1 SGHAT, CDR2 FQNNGV. CDR3 coding DNA: TGTGCCAGCAGCTCGCTGACAGAAAGCTATGGCTACACCTTC. Its protein is CASSSLTESYGYTF. The full variable domain, its missing parts supplied by reference TRBV11-2 and TRBJ1-2, is EAGVAQSPRYKIIEKRQSVAFWCNPISGHATLYWYQQILGQGPKLLIQFQNNGVVDDSQLPKDRFSAERLKGVDSTLKIQPAKLEDSAVYLCASSSLTESYGYTFGSGTRLTVV.

There are many counts of this clonotype. V and J are TRBV6-1 and TRBJ1-4; D perhaps matches TRBD1 (5 bases). The CDR3 totals 14 residues. Per germline, CDR1 MNHNS and CDR2 SASEGT. Trimming removed 5 bases at V and 5 bases at J, with 12 bases between. This CDR3 reads CASSYWGINEKLFF. As DNA, the CDR3 is TGTGCCAGCAGTTATTGGGGGATCAATGAAAAACTGTTTTTT.

This clonotype appeared many times. The chain carries TRBV5-4 and TRBJ1-2, with TRBD1 matching 9 bases. The CDR3 runs 14 residues. Germline V gene lookup returns CDR1 SGHNT and CDR2 YYREEE (reference sequence). The trim removed 3 bases at V and 4 bases at J, leaving 4 bases unmatched. CDR3 in amino acids: CASSWGTGSYGYTF. The CDR3 DNA sequence: TGTGCCAGCAGCTGGGGGACAGGGTCCTATGGCTACACCTTC.

The rearrangement joins TRBV2 to TRBJ2-5; 8 nucleotides align to TRBD1. The CDR3 extends over 13 amino acids. In germline, CDR1 is SNHLY, CDR2 FYNNEI. V lost 7 bases, J lost 4 bases, and 5 bases stayed unmatched. The CDR3 here is CASNGQGLETQYF. CDR3 sequence (DNA): TGTGCCAGCAACGGACAGGGATTAGAGACCCAGTACTTC. Based on the CDR3 plus reference TRBV2 and TRBJ2-5, the full variable domain is EPEVTQTPSHQVTQMGQEVILRCVPISNHLYFYWYRQILGQKVEFLVSFYNNEISEKSEIFDDQFSVERPDGSNFTLKIRSTKLEDSAMYFCASNGQGLETQYFGPGTRLLVL.

This clonotype was picked up many times. This chain links TRBV19 with TRBJ1-2, with no clear D. From germline, CDR1 is LNHDA and CDR2 SQIVND (reference sequence). The CDR3 covers 13 residues. V was pared by 5 bases and J by 8 bases, with 15 bases between. The chain's CDR3 is CASSWAGTTGYTF. CDR3 sequence (DNA): TGTGCCAGTAGTTGGGCAGGCACTACAGGCTACACCTTC.

Ten or more counts support this clonotype. This chain joins TRBV18 and TRBJ1-1; D is undetermined. This CDR3 comprises 15 residues. Per the germline V gene, CDR1 is KGHSH and CDR2 is LQKENI. V lost 3 bases and J lost 0, with 11 bases in between. The CDR3 DNA sequence: TGTGCCAGCTCACCTCCGATGGGCCTGAACACTGAAGCTTTCTTT. Translation gives CASSPPMGLNTEAFF.

This clonotype was counted a few times. The rearrangement uses TRBV9 and TRBJ1-4; D remains unclear. The V and J ends lost 3 bases and 7 bases respectively, with 10 bases between them. Germline CDR1 reads SGDLS; CDR2 reads YYNGEE. The CDR3 runs 13 residues. The DNA of the CDR3 is TGTGCCAGCAGCGGGGTTGCGGGTGAAAAACTGTTTTTT. Protein: CASSGVAGEKLFF. Filled out from reference TRBV9 and TRBJ1-4, the complete variable domain reads DSGVTQTPKHLITATGQRVTLRCSPRSGDLSVYWYQQSLDQGLQFLIQYYNGEERAKGNILERFSAQQFPDLHSELNLSSLELGDSALYFCASSGVAGEKLFFGSGTQLSVL.

At least ten counts were recorded for this clonotype. The chain recombines TRBV5-1 with TRBJ1-2, with 9 bases identical to TRBD1. After removal of 2 bases from V and 3 bases from J, the junction contained 5 bases not matched to a gene. The CDR3 runs 15 residues. Germline-derived CDR1 and CDR2 are SGHRS and YFSETQ. The CDR3 protein is CASSFGQGMDYGYTF. The DNA for the CDR3 is TGCGCCAGCAGCTTCGGACAGGGGATGGACTATGGCTACACCTTC.

Notes on this clonotype: No conserved phenylalanine or tryptophan ends this CDR3, so it is likely a read error. The chain uses TRBV19 and TRBJ2-2; TRBD1 might be the D (5 bases). With 4 bases removed from V and 3 bases from J, the gap between germline ends came to 15 bases. The CDR3 extends over 16 amino acids. Per germline, CDR1 LNHDA and CDR2 SQIVND (reference sequence). Here the CDR3 reads CASSRRHRQYTGELFY. CDR3 nucleotide sequence: TGTGCCAGTAGTAGAAGACACAGACAGTACACCGGGGAGCTGTTTTAT.

This clonotype was seen ten or more times. This chain links TRBV11-2 with TRBJ1-3; no clear D gene. V lost 2 bases, J lost 0 bases, and 14 bases lay in between. Germline V gene lookup returns CDR1 SGHAT and CDR2 FQNNGV. This CDR3 spans 17 amino acids. This CDR3 is CASSLNGVAHSGNTIYF. The CDR3 DNA is TGTGCCAGCAGCTTAAACGGGGTAGCCCACTCTGGAAACACCATATATTTT.

The chain has TRBV4-1 and TRBJ2-7; 9 bases fit TRBD1. The CDR3 spans 14 residues. Germline CDR1 is MGHRA and CDR2 is YSYEKL. With 1 base clipped from V and 4 bases from J, the junction kept 2 bases outside the gene matches. CDR3 nucleotides: TGCGCCAGCAGCCAAGCTGGGACAGGGTACGAGCAGTACTTC. Its protein product is CASSQAGTGYEQYF.

This clonotype has a handful of counts. This chain connects TRBV4-1 to TRBJ2-5, with D maybe TRBD2 (5 bases). The V end was cut by 0 bases, the J end by 2 bases, with 10 bases between. Germline V gene lookup returns CDR1 MGHRA and CDR2 YSYEKL. CDR3 length: 15 amino acids. CDR3 DNA: TGCGCCAGCAGCCAAGATCGGGGATTACAAGAGACCCAGTACTTC. It yields the protein CASSQDRGLQETQYF.

The chain has TRBV7-2 and TRBJ2-5; perhaps TRBD2 as D (5 bases). CDR1 and CDR2 (germline): SGHTA, FQGNSA. The V and J ends lost 3 bases and 5 bases respectively, with 22 bases between them. This CDR3 has 17 amino acids. The CDR3 DNA reads as TGTGCCAGCAGCTTCCACCCAAGCGGAACCTTCGGGGAGACCCAGTACTTC. This sequence encodes CASSFHPSGTFGETQYF.

This clonotype was detected only a few times. This may come from a read error, since a much larger clone is one base off. The chain is built from TRBV19 and TRBJ1-1; no firm D call. Germline CDR1 LNHDA, CDR2 SQIVND (reference sequence). Trimming stripped 1 base from V and 4 bases from J, with 4 bases between. This CDR3 contains 12 residues. The CDR3 spells CASSIGSTEAFF. The CDR3 nucleotides are TGTGCCAGTAGTATAGGTAGCACTGAAGCTTTCTTT. The whole variable domain, remainder taken from reference TRBV19 and TRBJ1-1, is DGGITQSPKYLFRKEGQNVTLSCEQNLNHDAMYWYRQDPGQGLRLIYYSQIVNDFQKGDIAEGYSVSREKKESFPLTVTSAQKNPTAFYLCASSIGSTEAFFGQGTRLTVV.

The rearrangement joins TRBV20-1 to TRBJ2-4; TRBD1 matches 7 bases. V was clipped by 2 bases and J by 0 bases; unmatched bases: 31. The CDR3 loop spans 24 amino acids. CDR1 and CDR2 from the germline V gene are DFQATT and SNEGSKA (reference sequence). CDR3 protein: CSARPYMGPGQPGKRELAKNIQYF. The CDR3 DNA sequence: TGCAGTGCTAGACCTTATATGGGACCGGGACAGCCTGGCAAAAGGGAACTAGCCAAAAACATTCAGTACTTC.

This clonotype has just a few counts. The rearrangement joins TRBV27 to TRBJ1-6; 9 bases are a match to TRBD1. V shed 5 bases and J 9 bases; nucleotides not matched to a gene: 8. The CDR3 contains 15 residues. Per germline, CDR1 MNHEY and CDR2 SMNVEV (reference sequence). CDR3 sequence (DNA): TGTGCCAGCAGTCGCTCACAGGGGGCACGTTCACCCCTCCACTTT. The encoded protein is CASSRSQGARSPLHF.

In its sample, this clonotype was seen many times. V and J are TRBV6-1 and TRBJ1-1; 10 bases align to TRBD1. This CDR3 comprises 18 residues. The ends lost 5 bases at V and 4 bases at J; junction bases unmatched: 16. Germline assignment: CDR1 MNHNS and CDR2 SASEGT. This chain's CDR3 is CASSSPGDRGFSPTEAFF. The CDR3 DNA is TGTGCCAGCAGTTCCCCTGGGGACAGGGGTTTTTCCCCCACTGAAGCTTTCTTT.

This clonotype was seen ten or more times. CDR3 protein: CASSPQVNQPQHF. CDR3 coding DNA: TGTGCCAGCAGCCCTCAGGTCAATCAGCCCCAGCATTTT. J is TRBJ1-5 and V is TRBV7-2; D gene unclear. The germline V gene encodes CDR1 SGHTA and CDR2 FQGNSA. The CDR3 loop spans 13 amino acids. Trimming removed 5 bases from V and 3 bases from J, with 8 bases in between.